Presented here are 10 T cell receptor beta chains from one specimen sequenced in a study of T cell repertoires in ileal Crohn's disease. Some clones are missing from TCRdb's copy, which holds only in-frame ones; the method was immunoSEQ multiplex PCR. In the table there are several thousand clones, roughly 80% of which are singletons. Material: ileal tissue. These receptors all stem from an adult with Crohn's disease.

The CDR3, as DNA: TGTGCCAGCGATAGTGCTTCAGCGGGTAAGCCAACCGGGGAGCTGTTTTTT. Residues: CASDSASAGKPTGELFF. The V and J genes are TRBV7-9 and TRBJ2-2, with D maybe TRBD2 (6 bases). The germline V and J ends were trimmed by 8 bases and 5 bases, with 24 bases remaining between them. The CDR3 length is 17 residues. From germline, CDR1 is SEHNR and CDR2 FQNEAQ (reference sequence).

Only one count was recorded for this clone. The chain uses TRBV7-8 and TRBJ2-1, with TRBD2 matching over 11 bases. Germline assignment: CDR1 SGHVS and CDR2 FQNEAQ. The CDR3 is 17 amino acids. The J segment lost 4 bases and the V segment lost 3 bases, leaving 8 bases of the junction unmatched. The DNA for the CDR3 is TGTGCCAGCAGCTTGCGCCGTTTAGCGGGAGGGTACAATGAGCAGTTCTTC. It encodes CASSLRRLAGGYNEQFF.

The chain employs TRBV5-5 and TRBJ2-2, with a tentative D call TRBD1 (6 bases). The CDR3 runs 12 residues. Germline V gene lookup returns CDR1 SGHKS and CDR2 YYEKEE (reference sequence). Trimming took off 5 bases at V and 6 bases at J, with 8 bases between the two ends. This chain's CDR3 is CASRTGSGELFF. The CDR3 nucleotides read TGTGCCAGCAGAACAGGGTCCGGGGAGCTGTTTTTT. Filled out from reference TRBV5-5 and TRBJ2-2, the complete variable domain reads DAGVTQSPTHLIKTRGQQVTLRCSPISGHKSVSWYQQVLGQGPQFIFQYYEKEERGRGNFPDRFSARQFPNYSSELNVNALLLGDSALYLCASRTGSGELFFGEGSRLTVL.

The sample holds a few counts of this clone. The J gene is TRBJ2-7, the V gene TRBV5-1; TRBD2 matches 8 bases. Germline CDR1 is SGHRS and CDR2 is YFSETQ. The CDR3 covers 14 residues. V shed 3 bases, J shed 7 bases, and the junction held 9 bases outside the gene matches. The DNA for the CDR3 is TGCGCCAGCAGCTCCGCGGGGACTAGGCAAGAGCAGTACTTC. Protein product: CASSSAGTRQEQYF.

The chain couples TRBV5-1 to TRBJ1-3; perhaps TRBD1 as D (5 bases). Germline lookup yields CDR1 SGHRS and CDR2 YFSETQ. The CDR3 has 16 amino acids. The germline V and J ends were trimmed by 4 bases and 2 bases, with 16 bases remaining between them. The CDR3 bases are TGCGCCAGCAGCACGGGGGGTGCAGGGACTGGAAACACCATATATTTT. It yields the protein CASSTGGAGTGNTIYF.

The CDR3 sequence is CASSLNSGRAWDTQYF. The CDR3 DNA reads as TGTGCCAGCAGCTTGAATAGCGGGAGGGCCTGGGATACGCAGTATTTT. This chain links TRBV5-6 with TRBJ2-3; 11 bases agree with TRBD2. V gave up 1 base and J gave up 6 bases; unmatched junction bases: 7. The CDR3 totals 16 residues. Germline CDR1 SGHDT, CDR2 YYEEEE.

The rearrangement links TRBV7-9 to TRBJ2-7; TRBD2 aligns across 9 bases. The V segment lost 8 bases and the J segment 4 bases; nucleotides outside the gene matches: 6. The CDR3 is 13 amino acids. Per germline, CDR1 SEHNR and CDR2 FQNEAQ (reference sequence). Here the CDR3 DNA reads TGTGCCAGCCGTAGTAGCGGGAGATACGAGCAGTACTTC. This sequence encodes CASRSSGRYEQYF. Full variable domain (outside the CDR3, taken from reference TRBV7-9 and TRBJ2-7): DTGVSQNPRHKITKRGQNVTFRCDPISEHNRLYWYRQTLGQGPEFLTYFQNEAQLEKSRLLSDRFSAERPKGSFSTLEIQRTEQGDSAMYLCASRSSGRYEQYFGPGTRLTVT.

The rearrangement links TRBV27 to TRBJ1-2; no firm D call. CDR3 length: 13 residues. Germline CDR1 is MNHEY and CDR2 is SMNVEV (reference sequence). V lost 5 bases and J 7 bases, leaving 14 bases between the germline ends. CDR3 nucleotide sequence: TGTGCCAGCAGTCAGATAACGACGGGTGGCTACACCTTC. Its translation is CASSQITTGGYTF.

The chain uses TRBV10-2 and TRBJ2-7; 9 bases map to TRBD2. V lost 7 bases to trimming and J lost 8 bases; unmatched junction nucleotides: 9. Looked up from germline, CDR1 is WSHSY and CDR2 is SAAADI. CDR3 length: 13 amino acids. CDR3 in amino acids: CASTLSGRGQQYF. In DNA form, the CDR3 reads TGCGCCAGCACCCTTAGCGGGAGAGGCCAGCAGTACTTC.

This clone was detected a few times. CDR3 in amino acids: CASRDASYNEQFF. For the CDR3, the DNA is TGTGCCAGTAGGGATGCTAGCTACAATGAGCAGTTCTTC. V and J are TRBV19 and TRBJ2-1; D not certain. Trimming stripped 6 bases from V and 3 bases from J, with 9 bases between. The CDR3 loop spans 13 amino acids. Germline V lookup: CDR1 LNHDA, CDR2 SQIVND (reference sequence). Looking up the rest from reference TRBV19 and TRBJ2-1 gives the full variable domain: DGGITQSPKYLFRKEGQNVTLSCEQNLNHDAMYWYRQDPGQGLRLIYYSQIVNDFQKGDIAEGYSVSREKKESFPLTVTSAQKNPTAFYLCASRDASYNEQFFGPGTRLTVL.